This T cell receptor (beta chain) was identified during a study of cytomegalovirus exposure and HLA in healthy donors. The primer mix had 60 Vbeta and 13 Jbeta primers. Clones were read by immunoSEQ multiplex PCR, and TCRdb kept only the in-frame ones, dropping some. This sample has roughly 190,000 clones; around four fifths occur once, and the top ten carry over 3%. The germline gives CDR1 SGHTA, CDR2 FQGNSA. The CDR3 runs 13 residues. V was trimmed by 6 bases and J by 3 bases, leaving 11 bases between them. Concerning this clone: Its matching antigen is unknown.

Points from the study as a whole: After further analysis at a later stage, roughly 16,000 TCR beta sequences were associated with HLA alleles at 0.05 false discovery rate. Cytomegalovirus status was reportedly diagnosed by the classifier with high specificity and sensitivity. Association of a missense DCLRE1C variant with TCR beta V- and J-gene trimming was reported in a later analysis.

Each donor's status was that of a healthy bone marrow donor. This clonotype was obtained from a female donor in good health and CMV-seronegative. The specimen was PBMCs. The chain is built from TRBV7-2 and TRBJ1-2; no reliable D call. This CDR3 reads CASSPKSDYGYTF. For the CDR3, the DNA is TGTGCCAGCAGTCCGAAGTCGGACTATGGCTACACCTTC.